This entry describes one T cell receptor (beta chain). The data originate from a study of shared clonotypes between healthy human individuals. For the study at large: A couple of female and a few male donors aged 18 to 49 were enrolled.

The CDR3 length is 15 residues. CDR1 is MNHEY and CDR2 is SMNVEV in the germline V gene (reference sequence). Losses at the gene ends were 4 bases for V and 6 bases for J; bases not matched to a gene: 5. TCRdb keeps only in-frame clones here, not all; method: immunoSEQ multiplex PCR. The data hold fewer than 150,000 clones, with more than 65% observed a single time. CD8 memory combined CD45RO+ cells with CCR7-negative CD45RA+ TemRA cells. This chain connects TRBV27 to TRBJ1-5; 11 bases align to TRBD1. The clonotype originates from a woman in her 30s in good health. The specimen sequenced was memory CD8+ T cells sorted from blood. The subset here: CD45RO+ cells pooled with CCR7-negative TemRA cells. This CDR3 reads CASSSRDRGFQPQHF. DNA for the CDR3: TGTGCCAGCAGTTCCCGGGACAGGGGGTTTCAGCCCCAGCATTTT.